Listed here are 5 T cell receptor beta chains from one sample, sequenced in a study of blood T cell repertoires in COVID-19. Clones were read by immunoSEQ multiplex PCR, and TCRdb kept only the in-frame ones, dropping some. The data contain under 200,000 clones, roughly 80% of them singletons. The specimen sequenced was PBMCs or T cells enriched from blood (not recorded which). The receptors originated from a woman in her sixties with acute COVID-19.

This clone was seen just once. CDR3 DNA: TGTGCCAGCAGCCCCCAATGGGGAGGTGAAAAACTGTTTTTT. This encodes CASSPQWGGEKLFF. The J gene is TRBJ1-4, the V gene TRBV7-2; no reliable D call. Germline assignment: CDR1 SGHTA and CDR2 FQGNSA. V was clipped by 5 bases and J by 7 bases, with 14 bases between them. The CDR3 length is 14 residues.

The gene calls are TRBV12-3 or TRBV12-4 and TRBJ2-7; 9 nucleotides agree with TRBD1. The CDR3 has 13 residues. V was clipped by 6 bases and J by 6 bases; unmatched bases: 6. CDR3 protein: CASSGTGKGEQYF. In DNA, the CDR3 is TGTGCCAGCAGCGGGACAGGGAAAGGCGAGCAGTACTTC.

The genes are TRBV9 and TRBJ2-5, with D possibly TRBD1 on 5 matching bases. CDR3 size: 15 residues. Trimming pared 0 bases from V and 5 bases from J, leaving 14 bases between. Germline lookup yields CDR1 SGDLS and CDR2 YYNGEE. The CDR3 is CASSVEGAPRETQYF. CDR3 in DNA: TGTGCCAGCAGCGTAGAAGGGGCTCCTCGGGAGACCCAGTACTTC.

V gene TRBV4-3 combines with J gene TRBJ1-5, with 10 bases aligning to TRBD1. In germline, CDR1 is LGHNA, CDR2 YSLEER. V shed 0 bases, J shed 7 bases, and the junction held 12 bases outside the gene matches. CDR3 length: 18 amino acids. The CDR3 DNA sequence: TGCGCCAGCAGCCAAGATTGGGGGGACAGGGGCCCGGACCAGCCCCAGCATTTT. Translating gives CASSQDWGDRGPDQPQHF.

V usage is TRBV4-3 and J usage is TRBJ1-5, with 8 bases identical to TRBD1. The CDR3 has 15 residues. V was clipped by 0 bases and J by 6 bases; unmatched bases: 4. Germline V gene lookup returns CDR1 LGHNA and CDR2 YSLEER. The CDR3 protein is CASSQDAGGRQPQHF. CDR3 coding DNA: TGCGCCAGCAGCCAAGATGCAGGGGGCCGTCAGCCCCAGCATTTT.